This T cell receptor beta chain originates from a study of OX40 agonist ivuxolimab in advanced cancers. Assay used: immunoSEQ multiplex PCR; TCRdb lists only in-frame clones, some missing. The sample records tens of thousands of clones, 65% to 90% being singletons. Germline loops: CDR1 LNHDA, CDR2 SQIVND (reference sequence). The CDR3 extends over 13 amino acids. The trim removed 9 bases at V and 10 bases at J, leaving 7 bases unmatched. The chain is built from TRBV19 and TRBJ2-1; 12 nucleotides match TRBD2. Sequenced material: CD4+ or CD8+ T cells sorted from blood, taken in a trial of the OX40 agonist ivuxolimab. The source of this sequence is an adult with an advanced solid tumor such as melanoma, head and neck, liver or kidney cancer. CDR3 DNA: TGTGCCAGCCGACTAGCGGGAGTAGGGGAGCAGTTCTTC. Its protein is CASRLAGVGEQFF.